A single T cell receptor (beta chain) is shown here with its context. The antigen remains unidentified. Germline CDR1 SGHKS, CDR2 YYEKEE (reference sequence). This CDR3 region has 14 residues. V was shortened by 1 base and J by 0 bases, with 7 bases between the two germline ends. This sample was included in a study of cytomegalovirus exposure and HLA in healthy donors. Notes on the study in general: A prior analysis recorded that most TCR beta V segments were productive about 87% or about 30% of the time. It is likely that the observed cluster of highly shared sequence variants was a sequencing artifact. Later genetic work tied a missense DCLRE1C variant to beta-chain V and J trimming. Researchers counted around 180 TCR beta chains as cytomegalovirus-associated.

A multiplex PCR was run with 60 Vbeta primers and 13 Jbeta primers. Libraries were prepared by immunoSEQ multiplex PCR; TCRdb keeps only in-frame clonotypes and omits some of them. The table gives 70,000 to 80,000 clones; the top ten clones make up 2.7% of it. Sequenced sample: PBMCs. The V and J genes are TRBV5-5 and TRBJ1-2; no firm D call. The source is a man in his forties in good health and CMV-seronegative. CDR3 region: CASSLYATNYGYTF. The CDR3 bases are TGTGCCAGCAGCTTGTACGCGACTAACTATGGCTACACCTTC.